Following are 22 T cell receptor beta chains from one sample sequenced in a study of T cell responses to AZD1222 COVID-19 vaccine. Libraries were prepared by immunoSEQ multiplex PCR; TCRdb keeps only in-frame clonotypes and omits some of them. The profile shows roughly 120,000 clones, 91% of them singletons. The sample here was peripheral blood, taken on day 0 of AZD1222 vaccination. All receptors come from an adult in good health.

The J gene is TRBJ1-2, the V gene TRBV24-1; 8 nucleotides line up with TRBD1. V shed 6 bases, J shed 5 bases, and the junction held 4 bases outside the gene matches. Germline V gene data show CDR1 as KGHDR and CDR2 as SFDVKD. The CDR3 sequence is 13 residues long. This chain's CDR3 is CATSPGGGYGYTF. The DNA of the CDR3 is TGTGCCACCAGTCCAGGGGGCGGGTATGGCTACACCTTC.

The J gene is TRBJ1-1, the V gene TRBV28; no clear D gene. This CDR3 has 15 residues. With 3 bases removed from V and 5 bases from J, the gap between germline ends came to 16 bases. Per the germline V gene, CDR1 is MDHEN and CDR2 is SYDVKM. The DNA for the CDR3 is TGTGCCAGCAGTTTTTCCCCCCCGGGTGGGACTGAAGCTTTCTTT. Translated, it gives CASSFSPPGGTEAFF.

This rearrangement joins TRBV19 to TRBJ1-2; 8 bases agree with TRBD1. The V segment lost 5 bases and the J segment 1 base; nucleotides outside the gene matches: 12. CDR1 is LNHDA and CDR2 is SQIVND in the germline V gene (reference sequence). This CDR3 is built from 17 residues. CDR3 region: CASSPRTGKQSNYGYTF. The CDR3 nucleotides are TGTGCCAGTAGTCCACGGACAGGGAAACAAAGTAACTATGGCTACACCTTC.

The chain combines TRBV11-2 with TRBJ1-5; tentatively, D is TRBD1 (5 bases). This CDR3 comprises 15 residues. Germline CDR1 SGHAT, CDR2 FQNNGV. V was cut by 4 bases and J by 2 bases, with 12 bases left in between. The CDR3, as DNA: TGTGCCAGCAGCTCAAGCGGGGGGGGCAATCAGCCCCAGCATTTT. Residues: CASSSSGGGNQPQHF. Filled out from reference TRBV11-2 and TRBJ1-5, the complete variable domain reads EAGVAQSPRYKIIEKRQSVAFWCNPISGHATLYWYQQILGQGPKLLIQFQNNGVVDDSQLPKDRFSAERLKGVDSTLKIQPAKLEDSAVYLCASSSSGGGNQPQHFGDGTRLSIL.

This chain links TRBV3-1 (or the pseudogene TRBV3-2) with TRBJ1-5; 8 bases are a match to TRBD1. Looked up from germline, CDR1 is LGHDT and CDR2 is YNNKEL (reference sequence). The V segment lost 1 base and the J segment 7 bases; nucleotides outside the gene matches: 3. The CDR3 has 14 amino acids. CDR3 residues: CASSQATGVQPQHF. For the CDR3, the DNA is TGTGCCAGCAGCCAAGCGACAGGGGTGCAGCCCCAGCATTTT.

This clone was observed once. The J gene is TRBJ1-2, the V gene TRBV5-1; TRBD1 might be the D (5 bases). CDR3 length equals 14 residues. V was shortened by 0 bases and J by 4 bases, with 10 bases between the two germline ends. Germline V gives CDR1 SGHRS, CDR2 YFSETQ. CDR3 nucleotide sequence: TGCGCCAGCAGCTTGGTAGGGACGGGCTATGGCTACACCTTC. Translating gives CASSLVGTGYGYTF.

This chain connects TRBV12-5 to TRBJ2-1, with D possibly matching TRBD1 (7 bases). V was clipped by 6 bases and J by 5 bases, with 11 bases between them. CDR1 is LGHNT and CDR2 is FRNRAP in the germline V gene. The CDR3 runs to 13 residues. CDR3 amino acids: CASGPGGHNEQFF. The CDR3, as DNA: TGTGCTAGTGGGCCAGGGGGGCACAATGAGCAGTTCTTC.

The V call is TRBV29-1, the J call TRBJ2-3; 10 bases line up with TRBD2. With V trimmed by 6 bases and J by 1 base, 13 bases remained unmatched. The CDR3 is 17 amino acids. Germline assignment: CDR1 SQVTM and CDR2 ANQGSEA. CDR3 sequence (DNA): TGCAGCGTCCACTTTGTTGGGACTAGCGCCCGCACAGATACGCAGTATTTT. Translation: CSVHFVGTSARTDTQYF.

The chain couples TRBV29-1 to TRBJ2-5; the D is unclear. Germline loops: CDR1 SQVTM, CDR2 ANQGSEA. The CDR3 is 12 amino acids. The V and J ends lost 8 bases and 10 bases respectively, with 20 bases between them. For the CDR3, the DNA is TGCAGCATTCAAGATTATAGGGTCGACCAGTACTTC. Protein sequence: CSIQDYRVDQYF.

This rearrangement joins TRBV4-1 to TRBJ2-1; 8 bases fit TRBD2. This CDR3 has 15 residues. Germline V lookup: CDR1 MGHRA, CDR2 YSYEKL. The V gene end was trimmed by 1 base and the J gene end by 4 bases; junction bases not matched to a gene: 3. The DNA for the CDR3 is TGCGCCAGCAGCCAAGTCACTAGCGGATACAATGAGCAGTTCTTC. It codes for CASSQVTSGYNEQFF.

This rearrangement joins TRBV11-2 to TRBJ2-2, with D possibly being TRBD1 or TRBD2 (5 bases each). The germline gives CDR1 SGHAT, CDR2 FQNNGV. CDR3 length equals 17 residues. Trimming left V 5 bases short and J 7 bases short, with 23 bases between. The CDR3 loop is CASSRGAAGLVIGELFF. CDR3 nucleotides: TGTGCCAGCAGCCGAGGGGCGGCAGGGTTGGTTATCGGGGAGCTGTTTTTT. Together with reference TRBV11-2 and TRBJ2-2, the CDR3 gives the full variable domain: EAGVAQSPRYKIIEKRQSVAFWCNPISGHATLYWYQQILGQGPKLLIQFQNNGVVDDSQLPKDRFSAERLKGVDSTLKIQPAKLEDSAVYLCASSRGAAGLVIGELFFGEGSRLTVL.

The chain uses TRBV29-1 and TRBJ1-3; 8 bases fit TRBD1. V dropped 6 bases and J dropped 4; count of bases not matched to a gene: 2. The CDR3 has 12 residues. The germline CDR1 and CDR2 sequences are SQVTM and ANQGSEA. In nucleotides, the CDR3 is TGCAGCGTAGACAGGGGAGGAAACACCATATATTTT. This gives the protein CSVDRGGNTIYF.

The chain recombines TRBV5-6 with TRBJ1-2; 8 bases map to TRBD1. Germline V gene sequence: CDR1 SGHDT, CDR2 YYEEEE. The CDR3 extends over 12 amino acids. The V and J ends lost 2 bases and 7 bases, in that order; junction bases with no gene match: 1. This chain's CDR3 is CASSLGQGGYTF. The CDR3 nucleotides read TGTGCCAGCAGCTTAGGACAGGGTGGCTACACCTTC.

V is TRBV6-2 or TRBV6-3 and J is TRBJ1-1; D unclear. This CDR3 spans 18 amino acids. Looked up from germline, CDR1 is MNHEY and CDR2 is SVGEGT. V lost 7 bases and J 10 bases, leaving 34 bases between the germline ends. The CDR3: CASTPRWVLSLGGRGAFF. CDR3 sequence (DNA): TGTGCCAGCACCCCTAGGTGGGTCTTATCGCTGGGCGGACGTGGAGCTTTCTTT.

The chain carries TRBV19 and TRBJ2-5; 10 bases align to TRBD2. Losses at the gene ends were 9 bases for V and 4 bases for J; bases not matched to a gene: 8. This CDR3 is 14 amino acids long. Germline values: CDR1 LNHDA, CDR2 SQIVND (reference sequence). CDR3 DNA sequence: TGTGCCAGCCGTCCTGTAGCGGGAGGAGAGACCCAGTACTTC. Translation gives CASRPVAGGETQYF.

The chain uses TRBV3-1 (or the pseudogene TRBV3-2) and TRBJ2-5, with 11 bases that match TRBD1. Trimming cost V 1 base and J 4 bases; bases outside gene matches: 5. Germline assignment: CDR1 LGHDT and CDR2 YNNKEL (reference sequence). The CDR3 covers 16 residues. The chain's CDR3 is CASSQASGTGGETQYF. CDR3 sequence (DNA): TGTGCCAGCAGCCAAGCCTCCGGGACAGGGGGAGAGACCCAGTACTTC.

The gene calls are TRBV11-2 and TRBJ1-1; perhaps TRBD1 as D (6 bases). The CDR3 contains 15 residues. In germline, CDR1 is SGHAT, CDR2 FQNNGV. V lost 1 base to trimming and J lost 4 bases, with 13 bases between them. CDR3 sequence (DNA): TGTGCCAGCAGCTTAGGACCCCTAGGGGGCACTGAAGCTTTCTTT. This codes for CASSLGPLGGTEAFF.

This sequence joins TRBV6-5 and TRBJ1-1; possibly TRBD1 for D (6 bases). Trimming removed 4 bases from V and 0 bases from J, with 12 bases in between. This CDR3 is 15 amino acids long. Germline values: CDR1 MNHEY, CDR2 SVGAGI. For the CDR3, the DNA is TGTGCCAGCAGTTTATACAGGGCCATGAACACTGAAGCTTTCTTT. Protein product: CASSLYRAMNTEAFF.

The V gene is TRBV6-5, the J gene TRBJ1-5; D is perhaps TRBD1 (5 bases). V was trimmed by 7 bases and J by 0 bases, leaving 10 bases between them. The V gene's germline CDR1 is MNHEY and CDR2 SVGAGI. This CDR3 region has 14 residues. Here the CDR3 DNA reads TGTGCCAGCACCAGGGCAGCTAGCAATCAGCCCCAGCATTTT. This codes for CASTRAASNQPQHF.

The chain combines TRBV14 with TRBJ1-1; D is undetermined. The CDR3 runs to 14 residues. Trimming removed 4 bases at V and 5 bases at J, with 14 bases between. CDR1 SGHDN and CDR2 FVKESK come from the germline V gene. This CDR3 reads CASSPLSVWTEAFF. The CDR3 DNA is TGTGCCAGCAGCCCACTTTCAGTGTGGACTGAAGCTTTCTTT.

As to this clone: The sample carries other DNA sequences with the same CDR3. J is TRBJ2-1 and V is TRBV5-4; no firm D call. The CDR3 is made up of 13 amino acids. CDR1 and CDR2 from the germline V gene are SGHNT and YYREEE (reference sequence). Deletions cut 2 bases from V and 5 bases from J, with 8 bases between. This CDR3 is CASSLGLNNEQFF. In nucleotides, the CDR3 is TGTGCCAGCAGCTTAGGTCTCAACAATGAGCAGTTCTTC.

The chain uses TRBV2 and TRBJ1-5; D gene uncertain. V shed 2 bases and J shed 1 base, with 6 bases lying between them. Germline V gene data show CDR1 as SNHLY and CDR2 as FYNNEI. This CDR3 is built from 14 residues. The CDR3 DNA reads TGTGCCAGCAGTGAAAGGTCGAGCAATCAGCCCCAGCATTTT. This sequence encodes CASSERSSNQPQHF.